This TCR beta chain emerged from a study of control samples from healthy donors and cancer patients. The V and J ends lost 5 bases and 3 bases, in that order; junction bases with no gene match: 14. The V gene's germline CDR1 is MDHEN and CDR2 SYDVKM. The CDR3 has 18 residues. TCRdb's table, derived via immunoSEQ multiplex PCR, lists solely in-frame clones and lacks some. The sample records roughly 69,000 clones, around 87% being singletons. This sequence originates from a woman between 50 and 59 years old with head and neck cancer. J is TRBJ2-7 and V is TRBV28; TRBD1 aligns across 12 bases. Sequenced material: PBMCs. CDR3 sequence (DNA): TGTGCCAGCAGTCTTCCGGGACAGGGGGCCTGGGTGAACTACGAGCAGTACTTC. This codes for CASSLPGQGAWVNYEQYF.